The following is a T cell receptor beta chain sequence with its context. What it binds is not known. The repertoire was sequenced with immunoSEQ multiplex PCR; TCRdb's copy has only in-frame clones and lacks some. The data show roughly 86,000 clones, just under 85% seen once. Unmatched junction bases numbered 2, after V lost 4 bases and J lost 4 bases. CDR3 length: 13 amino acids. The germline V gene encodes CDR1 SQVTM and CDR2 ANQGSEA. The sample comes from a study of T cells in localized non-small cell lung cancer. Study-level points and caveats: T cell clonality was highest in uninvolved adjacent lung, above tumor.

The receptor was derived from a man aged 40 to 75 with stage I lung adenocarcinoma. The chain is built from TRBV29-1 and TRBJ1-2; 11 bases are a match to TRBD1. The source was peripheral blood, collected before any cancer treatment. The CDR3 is CSVGDRGSYGYTF. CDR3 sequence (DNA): TGCAGCGTTGGGGACAGGGGGTCCTATGGCTACACCTTC.